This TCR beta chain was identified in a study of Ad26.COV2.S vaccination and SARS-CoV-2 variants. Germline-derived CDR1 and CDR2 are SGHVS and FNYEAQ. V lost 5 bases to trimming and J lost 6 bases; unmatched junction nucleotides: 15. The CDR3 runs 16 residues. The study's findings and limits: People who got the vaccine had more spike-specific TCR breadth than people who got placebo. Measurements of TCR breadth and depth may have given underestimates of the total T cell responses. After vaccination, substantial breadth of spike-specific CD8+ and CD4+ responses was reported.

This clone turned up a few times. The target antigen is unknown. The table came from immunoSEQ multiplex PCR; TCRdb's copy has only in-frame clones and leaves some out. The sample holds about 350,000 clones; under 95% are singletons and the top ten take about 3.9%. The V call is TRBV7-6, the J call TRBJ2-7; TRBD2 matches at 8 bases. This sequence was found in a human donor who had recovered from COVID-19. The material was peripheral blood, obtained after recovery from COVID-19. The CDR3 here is CASSPLGGGGPGEQYF. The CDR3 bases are TGTGCCAGCAGCCCCCTAGGCGGCGGGGGGCCGGGCGAGCAGTACTTC.